These 20 T cell receptor beta chains came from one sample sequenced in a study of CD8+CD57+ T cells in acquired aplastic anemia. TCR beta VDJ and CDR3 were profiled, and genomic DNA was the template. MiXCR, applied by TCRdb to the reads, yields one record per CDR3 protein. This sample has about 250,000 distinct CDR3 sequences; more than 45% occur once, and the top ten carry 7% to 10%. Previously, flow cytometry had revealed CD8+CD57+ cell expansion in the patients chosen for sequencing. The sample consisted of sorted CD4+, CD8+, or CD8+CD57+ T cells (not recorded which) from PBMCs. The receptors were sampled from a human donor with aplastic anemia.

The V call is TRBV4-2, the J call TRBJ1-1; weak D call: TRBD1 (6 bases). Germline lookup yields CDR1 LGHNA and CDR2 YNFKEQ. Trimming stripped 1 base from V and 0 bases from J, with 18 bases between. There are 18 residues in the CDR3. Here the CDR3 DNA reads TGTGCCAGCAGCCAAGTCGAGGGGGTGGGGGCTCTGAACACTGAAGCTTTCTTT. Its protein product is CASSQVEGVGALNTEAFF.

V gene TRBV10-3 combines with J gene TRBJ1-1, with TRBD1 matching 10 bases. V shed 4 bases, J shed 4 bases, and the junction held 6 bases outside the gene matches. Germline CDR1 is ENHRY and CDR2 is SYGVKD. This CDR3 is built from 15 residues. As DNA, the CDR3 is TGTGCCATCAGTGCTTACGGGACAGGGGTCACTGAAGCTTTCTTT. As protein: CAISAYGTGVTEAFF.

This clonotype has at least ten counts. The chain is built from TRBV5-1 and TRBJ1-6, with TRBD1 identical over 8 bases. The germline V gene has CDR1 SGHRS and CDR2 YFSETQ. This CDR3 has 14 amino acids. V gave up 5 bases and J gave up 7 bases; unmatched junction bases: 5. The CDR3 sequence: CASRSDRANSPLHF. The CDR3 DNA reads as TGCGCCAGCAGATCGGACAGGGCCAATTCACCCCTCCACTTT.

In this sample, this clonotype turned up many times. The chain employs TRBV4-3 and TRBJ1-6; D unresolved. The germline V and J ends were trimmed by 0 bases and 5 bases, with 8 bases remaining between them. CDR1 and CDR2 (germline): LGHNA, YSLEER. This CDR3 spans 15 amino acids. The chain's CDR3 is CASSQDASDNSPLHF. CDR3 nucleotide sequence: TGCGCCAGCAGCCAAGATGCCTCGGATAATTCACCCCTCCACTTT.

This chain joins TRBV19 and TRBJ1-5; D call uncertain. The CDR3 covers 15 residues. V gave up 3 bases and J gave up 0 bases, with 9 bases separating them. Germline values: CDR1 LNHDA, CDR2 SQIVND (reference sequence). The CDR3 DNA is TGTGCCAGTAGTATGACGGCGTATAGCAATCAGCCCCAGCATTTT. Translated: CASSMTAYSNQPQHF.

This clonotype was found many times. The chain links TRBV7-9 to TRBJ1-2, with D possibly matching TRBD1 (6 bases). V shed 2 bases and J shed 3 bases, with 10 bases lying between them. The CDR3 covers 14 residues. Germline V gene lookup returns CDR1 SEHNR and CDR2 FQNEAQ (reference sequence). In nucleotides, the CDR3 is TGTGCCAGCAGCTTACCCGACAGGCACTATGGCTACACCTTC. This codes for CASSLPDRHYGYTF.

V gene TRBV27 combines with J gene TRBJ1-5; no reliable D call. Trimming took off 6 bases at V and 7 bases at J, with 16 bases between the two ends. Germline lookup yields CDR1 MNHEY and CDR2 SMNVEV (reference sequence). The CDR3 extends over 14 amino acids. CDR3 sequence (DNA): TGTGCCAGCAGGGGCCAACCCGGTGACCAGCCCCAGCATTTT. Translation gives CASRGQPGDQPQHF.

As concerns this clonotype: Germline and junction disagree at one end, which may indicate a read error. The chain is built from TRBV6-5 and TRBJ2-2, with no clear D. This CDR3 has 15 amino acids. CDR1 is MNHEY, CDR2 SVGAGI, per germline. In nucleotides, the CDR3 is TGTACCAGCAGTTACCTCACCGCGAACACCGGGGAGCTGTTTTTT. Encoded protein: CTSSYLTANTGELFF.

The genes are TRBV6-1 and TRBJ1-5; TRBD1 might be the D (5 bases). V was trimmed by 1 base and J by 6 bases, leaving 16 bases between them. Germline-derived CDR1 and CDR2 are MNHNS and SASEGT. The CDR3 consists of 16 residues. The chain's CDR3 is CASSEVGHGSAQPQHF. CDR3 sequence (DNA): TGTGCCAGCAGTGAAGTGGGGCACGGTAGTGCTCAGCCCCAGCATTTT.

This clonotype turned up a few times. This likely comes from a read error, as the CDR3 has no conserved phenylalanine or tryptophan at its end. The V and J genes are TRBV7-6 and TRBJ2-3; D is ambiguous. Per germline, CDR1 SGHVS and CDR2 FNYEAQ. There are 12 residues in the CDR3. V lost 4 bases, J lost 10 bases, and 12 bases lay in between. The CDR3 here is CASSYKKDAQYL. The CDR3 DNA follows: TGTGCCAGCAGCTACAAGAAGGATGCGCAGTATCTT.

As to this clonotype: A much bigger clone sits one base away, suggesting this may be a read error. The CDR3 does not close with the conserved phenylalanine or tryptophan, likely indicating a read error. The chain carries TRBV9 and TRBJ2-1, with 9 bases identical to TRBD2. Per the germline V gene, CDR1 is SGDLS and CDR2 is YYNGEE. Trimming at V came to 5 bases and at J to 8 bases, leaving 11 bases not matched to a gene. The CDR3 consists of 15 residues. CDR3 nucleotide sequence: TGTGCCAGCAGTTTGACTAGCGGAAGCCTAGATGAGCAGTTCCTC. This translates into CASSLTSGSLDEQFL.

The genes are TRBV7-2 and TRBJ2-5, with 10 bases matching TRBD2. Trimming took 0 bases from V and 4 from J; bases not matched to a gene: 2. The CDR3 is 15 residues long. Germline V gene lookup returns CDR1 SGHTA and CDR2 FQGNSA. CDR3 loop: CASSLAPSGRETQYF. CDR3 nucleotide sequence: TGTGCCAGCAGCTTAGCCCCTAGCGGGAGAGAGACCCAGTACTTC. Using reference TRBV7-2 and TRBJ2-5 for the parts outside the CDR3, the full variable domain is GAGVSQSPSNKVTEKGKDVELRCDPISGHTALYWYRQSLGQGLEFLIYFQGNSAPDKSGLPSDRFSAERTGGSVSTLTIQRTQQEDSAVYLCASSLAPSGRETQYFGPGTRLLVL.

This clonotype was observed a few times. The rearrangement uses TRBV5-1 and TRBJ1-1, with 7 bases matching TRBD1. The CDR3 extends over 15 amino acids. The V and J ends lost 4 bases and 0 bases, in that order; junction bases with no gene match: 6. Germline loops: CDR1 SGHRS, CDR2 YFSETQ. The chain's CDR3 is CASSGDSRLNTEAFF. The CDR3, as DNA: TGCGCCAGCAGCGGGGACAGTAGACTGAACACTGAAGCTTTCTTT.

The chain links TRBV27 to TRBJ1-1; no reliable D call. The CDR3 extends over 13 amino acids. V lost 6 bases and J 1 base, leaving 9 bases between the germline ends. In germline, CDR1 is MNHEY, CDR2 SMNVEV (reference sequence). Written as DNA, the CDR3 is TGTGCCAGCAGCCATGGAGAGAACACTGAAGCTTTCTTT. Translating it yields CASSHGENTEAFF.

This clonotype was counted ten times or more. The rearrangement links TRBV12-3 or TRBV12-4 to TRBJ1-5, with TRBD1 matching over 9 bases. Losses at the gene ends were 6 bases for V and 6 bases for J; bases not matched to a gene: 9. The CDR3 has 15 amino acids. The CDR3 nucleotides are TGTGCCAGCAGAAGCACCGGGACAGGGTTTCAGCCCCAGCATTTT. Translation gives CASRSTGTGFQPQHF.

This clonotype turned up a few times. This chain uses TRBV19 with TRBJ2-1; 13 nucleotides match TRBD2. Germline V gene data show CDR1 as LNHDA and CDR2 as SQIVND (reference sequence). Unmatched junction bases numbered 23, after V lost 3 bases and J lost 9 bases. The CDR3 runs to 21 residues. CDR3 amino acids: CASSMRWFRTSGGPSLGEQFF. CDR3 in DNA: TGTGCCAGTAGTATGAGATGGTTCCGGACTAGCGGGGGACCATCCCTAGGTGAGCAGTTCTTC.

Regarding this clonotype: The junction does not match germline at one end; this may be a read error. This rearrangement joins TRBV6-2 or TRBV6-3 to TRBJ2-2; D gene uncertain. The CDR3 length is 17 residues. From germline, CDR1 is MNHEY and CDR2 SVGEGT. The CDR3: CACSYSRARTNTGELFF. The CDR3 nucleotides read TGTGCCTGCAGTTACTCGAGAGCGCGCACGAACACCGGGGAGCTGTTTTTT.

This clonotype was observed at least ten times. The V and J genes are TRBV29-1 and TRBJ1-3; D is perhaps TRBD1 (6 bases). Germline lookup yields CDR1 SQVTM and CDR2 ANQGSEA. The CDR3 contains 15 residues. Between the trimmed V and J ends, which lost 1 base and 4 bases, there was a span of 14 bases. CDR3 DNA sequence: TGCAGCGTTGAAGCCGCAGGGGTAGGCGGAAACACCATATATTTT. As protein: CSVEAAGVGGNTIYF.

As to this clonotype: Given the absence of the conserved phenylalanine or tryptophan at the CDR3 end, a read error is likely. The CDR3 loop reads CSVDWDSGSGELFS. The CDR3, as DNA: TGCAGCGTTGACTGGGACAGCGGTTCCGGGGAGCTGTTTTCT. The chain joins TRBV29-1 to TRBJ2-2; 7 nucleotides align to TRBD1. The germline gives CDR1 SQVTM, CDR2 ANQGSEA. V gave up 3 bases and J gave up 6 bases; unmatched junction bases: 7. This CDR3 has 14 amino acids.

In its sample, this clonotype was seen many times. This rearrangement joins TRBV15 to TRBJ1-3; D not certain. This CDR3 has 13 amino acids. V was pared by 5 bases and J by 1 base, with 6 bases between. The V gene's germline CDR1 is LNHNV and CDR2 YYDKDF (reference sequence). CDR3 region: CATSDRSGNTIYF. As DNA, the CDR3 is TGTGCCACCAGCGATAGGTCTGGAAACACCATATATTTT.